This passage covers 28 T cell receptor beta chains from one sample sequenced in a study of beta chain features in type 1 diabetes. Their antigens remain unidentified. Expressed TCRB transcripts were sequenced because the isolated RNA had all been reverse transcribed beforehand. Clones were read by immunoSEQ multiplex PCR, and TCRdb kept only the in-frame ones, dropping some. The data show about 150,000 clones, with about 9.3% seen just once and 0.45% to 0.6% held by the top ten. Study observations and caveats: Shortening of TCRB CDR3s, moderate but significant, appeared in all four CD4+ subsets of Type 1 diabetes patients.

Specimen: central memory CD4+ T cells from blood. The receptors originated from a young man with type 1 diabetes.

The gene calls are TRBV2 and TRBJ2-3; a possible D gene is TRBD2 (6 bases). The CDR3 loop spans 15 amino acids. CDR1 and CDR2 (germline): SNHLY, FYNNEI. V lost 6 bases, J lost 2 bases, and 15 bases lay in between. CDR3 DNA: TGTGCCAGCAGATTTGAACGGGAGATCACAGATACGCAGTATTTT. Translated: CASRFEREITDTQYF.

This clone was seen a handful of times. J is TRBJ2-4 and V is TRBV5-1; D is uncertain. The length of the CDR3 is 12 residues. CDR1 and CDR2 (germline): SGHRS, YFSETQ. With 3 bases removed from V and 7 bases from J, the gap between germline ends came to 8 bases. CDR3 DNA sequence: TGCGCCAGCAGCTCGCCACGGAACATTCAGTACTTC. Protein product: CASSSPRNIQYF.

The chain employs TRBV10-3 and TRBJ2-5; the D gene is possibly TRBD1 (6 bases). Trimming left V 8 bases short and J 2 bases short, with 12 bases between. The CDR3 spans 13 residues. CDR1 and CDR2 (germline): ENHRY, SYGVKD. The CDR3 DNA follows: TGTGCCATCCGGAGGACAGAACAAGAGACCCAGTACTTC. It encodes CAIRRTEQETQYF.

There are a few counts of this clone. V usage is TRBV20-1 and J usage is TRBJ2-1; D not certain. CDR1 and CDR2 from the germline V gene are DFQATT and SNEGSKA (reference sequence). The ends were cut back, 6 bases at V and 10 bases at J, with 13 bases in the middle. The CDR3 has 11 residues. The CDR3 DNA is TGCAGTGCCGACTTGGCCTTGGAGCAGTTCTTC. It specifies CSADLALEQFF.

The gene calls are TRBV4-3 and TRBJ2-1; 8 bases are shared with TRBD1. V was clipped by 4 bases and J by 7 bases; unmatched bases: 12. Germline CDR1 and CDR2: LGHNA and YSLEER. The CDR3 extends over 16 amino acids. The CDR3, as DNA: TGCGCCAGCAGCCGAGCCCAGGGGGCGGTTAAGAATGAGCAGTTCTTC. It codes for CASSRAQGAVKNEQFF.

V gene TRBV5-1 combines with J gene TRBJ2-3; 10 nucleotides align to TRBD2. V shed 0 bases, J shed 1 base, and the junction held 2 bases outside the gene matches. The CDR3 has 16 residues. The germline CDR1 and CDR2 sequences are SGHRS and YFSETQ. The CDR3 bases are TGCGCCAGCAGCTTGGAGCTAGCGGGGGGCACAGATACGCAGTATTTT. Its protein product is CASSLELAGGTDTQYF.

The table lists this clone with a few counts. This rearrangement joins TRBV4-1 to TRBJ1-4; D unclear. Trimming pared 3 bases from V and 6 bases from J, leaving 11 bases between. In germline, CDR1 is MGHRA, CDR2 YSYEKL. The CDR3 has 14 amino acids. The CDR3 protein is CASSQNGFYEKLFF. CDR3 DNA: TGCGCCAGCAGCCAGAACGGGTTTTATGAAAAACTGTTTTTT.

In its sample, this clone was seen a few times. This sequence joins TRBV2 and TRBJ2-1, with TRBD2 matching 16 bases. The V gene end was trimmed by 0 bases and the J gene end by 12 bases; junction bases not matched to a gene: 11. The CDR3 covers 18 residues. CDR1 and CDR2 from the germline V gene are SNHLY and FYNNEI. The CDR3 sequence: CASSEAGSGLAGGVAQFF. The DNA of the CDR3 is TGTGCCAGCAGTGAAGCAGGGTCGGGACTAGCGGGAGGGGTTGCGCAGTTCTTC.

The chain carries TRBV9 and TRBJ2-3, with TRBD2 matching 8 bases. Germline lookup yields CDR1 SGDLS and CDR2 YYNGEE. This CDR3 contains 15 residues. The V and J ends lost 4 bases and 6 bases, in that order; junction bases with no gene match: 10. The CDR3 here is CASSSSGIRMDTQYF. The CDR3 DNA follows: TGTGCCAGCAGCAGTAGCGGGATAAGGATGGATACGCAGTATTTT.

This clone was seen more than once but under ten times. The chain has TRBV18 and TRBJ1-2; a weak D match, TRBD1 (5 bases). The germline gives CDR1 KGHSH, CDR2 LQKENI. CDR3 length: 12 residues. The germline V and J ends were trimmed by 4 bases and 4 bases, with 7 bases remaining between them. The CDR3 DNA follows: TGTGCCAGCTCACTCGACAGCTATGGCTACACCTTC. Amino acid sequence: CASSLDSYGYTF.

This sequence joins TRBV30 and TRBJ1-5; 8 nucleotides align to TRBD1. Germline V gives CDR1 GTSNPN, CDR2 SVGIG (reference sequence). With 2 bases clipped from V and 5 bases from J, the junction kept 2 bases outside the gene matches. This CDR3 comprises 13 residues. The CDR3: CAWSPQGDQPQHF. CDR3 DNA: TGTGCCTGGAGTCCACAGGGGGATCAGCCCCAGCATTTT.

This clone turned up a few times. The CDR3 region is CASSYSGQGGSYEQYF. The DNA of the CDR3 is TGTGCCAGCAGTTACTCGGGGCAGGGGGGATCCTACGAGCAGTACTTC. The chain links TRBV6-5 to TRBJ2-7; D possibly corresponds to TRBD1 (7 bases). Trimming stripped 0 bases from V and 1 base from J, with 13 bases between. The CDR3 contains 16 residues. Looked up from germline, CDR1 is MNHEY and CDR2 is SVGAGI.

The rearrangement uses TRBV7-9 and TRBJ1-2; 9 nucleotides agree with TRBD1. The CDR3 sequence is 17 residues long. V lost 4 bases to trimming and J lost 8 bases; unmatched junction nucleotides: 17. The V gene's germline CDR1 is SEHNR and CDR2 FQNEAQ (reference sequence). CDR3 amino acids: CASSSPSLGTGRFGYTF. The CDR3 DNA reads as TGTGCCAGCAGCTCGCCAAGTTTAGGGACAGGGCGGTTCGGCTACACCTTC.

The chain is built from TRBV6-6 and TRBJ2-3; 8 bases fit TRBD2. J gave up 0 bases and V 4 bases, and 3 bases lay outside the gene matches. In germline, CDR1 is MNHNY, CDR2 SVGAGI (reference sequence). The CDR3 runs to 15 residues. CDR3 region: CASSFQRGSTDTQYF. The CDR3 nucleotides read TGTGCCAGCAGTTTTCAGCGGGGGAGCACAGATACGCAGTATTTT.

This clone was recorded a few times. The rearrangement uses TRBV7-8 and TRBJ1-2; 7 nucleotides agree with TRBD1. The ends lost 5 bases at V and 6 bases at J; junction bases unmatched: 3. The CDR3 sequence is 12 residues long. Germline V gene lookup returns CDR1 SGHVS and CDR2 FQNEAQ. In DNA, the CDR3 is TGTGCCAGCAGCCCGCAGGGGGATGGCTACACCTTC. Its protein product is CASSPQGDGYTF.

The rearrangement links TRBV13 to TRBJ2-5; TRBD2 agrees at 13 bases. CDR3 length equals 18 residues. The germline gives CDR1 PRHDT, CDR2 FYEKMQ (reference sequence). The trim removed 2 bases at V and 4 bases at J, leaving 10 bases unmatched. CDR3 residues: CASSLKGLAGRRGETQYF. The CDR3 bases are TGTGCCAGCAGCTTAAAGGGACTAGCGGGGAGGAGGGGAGAGACCCAGTACTTC. Drawing the rest from reference TRBV13 and TRBJ2-5, the complete variable domain is AAGVIQSPRHLIKEKRETATLKCYPIPRHDTVYWYQQGPGQDPQFLISFYEKMQSDKGSIPDRFSAQQFSDYHSELNMSSLELGDSALYFCASSLKGLAGRRGETQYFGPGTRLLVL.

The V and J genes are TRBV28 and TRBJ2-1; D perhaps matches TRBD1 (5 bases). This CDR3 has 15 amino acids. Trimming removed 5 bases from V and 0 bases from J, with 11 bases in between. Germline CDR1 reads MDHEN; CDR2 reads SYDVKM. The DNA of the CDR3 is TGTGCCAGCAGTCAAGGGGTGATCTCCTACAATGAGCAGTTCTTC. Its protein is CASSQGVISYNEQFF.

The chain joins TRBV7-9 to TRBJ2-3; possibly TRBD2 for D (5 bases). V was clipped by 1 base and J by 2 bases, with 13 bases between them. Germline values: CDR1 SEHNR, CDR2 FQNEAQ (reference sequence). This CDR3 is 16 amino acids long. The chain's CDR3 is CASSLGGSAATDTQYF. In DNA, the CDR3 is TGTGCCAGCAGCTTAGGGGGTAGCGCAGCCACAGATACGCAGTATTTT.

In DNA form, the CDR3 reads TGTGCCAGCAGCTTGATTACACAGTCCCCCGGGGAGCTGTTTTTT. Its translation: CASSLITQSPGELFF. The chain is built from TRBV5-6 and TRBJ2-2; D ambiguous. Per germline, CDR1 SGHDT and CDR2 YYEEEE. Trimming took 1 base from V and 6 from J, leaving 13 bases between them. The CDR3 has 15 residues.

The gene calls are TRBV27 and TRBJ2-7; D might be TRBD1 (5 bases). The length of the CDR3 is 14 residues. Trimming removed 6 bases at V and 4 bases at J, with 16 bases between. The germline V gene has CDR1 MNHEY and CDR2 SMNVEV (reference sequence). CDR3 region: CASRGQGSRYEQYF. The CDR3 nucleotides are TGTGCCAGCAGAGGTCAGGGTAGTCGATACGAGCAGTACTTC.

This clone has a handful of counts. The chain links TRBV2 to TRBJ2-7, with D hard to call. The CDR3 extends over 12 amino acids. Trimming left V 5 bases short and J 4 bases short, with 9 bases between. CDR1 and CDR2 (germline): SNHLY, FYNNEI. For the CDR3, the DNA is TGTGCCAGCAGTTTCCAATTTTACGAGCAGTACTTC. It codes for CASSFQFYEQYF.

This clone occurred a few times. This chain connects TRBV15 to TRBJ2-6; D gene unclear. Trimming left V 1 base short and J 1 base short, with 5 bases between. From germline, CDR1 is LNHNV and CDR2 YYDKDF (reference sequence). This CDR3 is built from 15 residues. CDR3 nucleotide sequence: TGTGCCACCAGCAGAGGAGAATCTGGGGCCAACGTCCTGACTTTC. Amino acids: CATSRGESGANVLTF. The complete variable domain, with remaining parts taken from reference TRBV15 and TRBJ2-6, reads DAMVIQNPRYQVTQFGKPVTLSCSQTLNHNVMYWYQQKSSQAPKLLFHYYDKDFNNEADTPDNFQSRRPNTSFCFLDIRSPGLGDTAMYLCATSRGESGANVLTFGAGSRLTVL.

This clone appeared a few times. The chain is built from TRBV9 and TRBJ2-3, with TRBD2 identical over 12 bases. This CDR3 region has 15 residues. V was pared by 3 bases and J by 2 bases, with 1 base of the junction left unmatched. CDR1 and CDR2 (germline): SGDLS, YYNGEE. The CDR3 nucleotides are TGTGCCAGCAGCGGACTAGCGGGAGTCACAGATACGCAGTATTTT. Translated, it gives CASSGLAGVTDTQYF.

The chain recombines TRBV19 with TRBJ2-7; D is perhaps TRBD1 (6 bases). Trimming removed 5 bases at V and 1 base at J, with 9 bases between. There are 13 residues in the CDR3. Germline loops: CDR1 LNHDA, CDR2 SQIVND (reference sequence). DNA of the CDR3: TGTGCCAGTAGTCTCGACAGGTCCTACGAGCAGTACTTC. This sequence encodes CASSLDRSYEQYF.

This clone was seen only a few times. The CDR3 nucleotides are TGTGCCAGCTCACCCCTCCCGTACGAGCAGTACTTC. Translated: CASSPLPYEQYF. This chain uses TRBV18 with TRBJ2-7, with D uncertain. Per the germline V gene, CDR1 is KGHSH and CDR2 is LQKENI. The CDR3 runs to 12 residues. V was trimmed by 3 bases and J by 4 bases, leaving 7 bases between them.

The J gene is TRBJ2-2, the V gene TRBV18; D unclear. The CDR3 runs to 15 residues. CDR1 is KGHSH and CDR2 is LQKENI in the germline V gene. V shed 3 bases and J shed 7 bases, with 15 bases lying between them. The CDR3 DNA sequence: TGTGCCAGCTCACCCCTACAAACAGCAAGCGGGGAGCTGTTTTTT. This codes for CASSPLQTASGELFF.

In this sample, this clone turned up a few times. This chain joins TRBV5-1 and TRBJ1-2, with 7 positions matching TRBD1. Per germline, CDR1 SGHRS and CDR2 YFSETQ. Trimming at V came to 4 bases and at J to 10 bases, leaving 7 bases not matched to a gene. The CDR3 loop spans 12 amino acids. The CDR3: CASSRDREVYTF. The CDR3 region has the DNA TGCGCCAGCAGCCGCGACAGGGAGGTCTACACCTTC.

CDR3 in DNA: TGTGCCAGCAGCTCCTCCCCGGGGAACATTCAGTACTTC. Its translation is CASSSSPGNIQYF. The V call is TRBV11-2, the J call TRBJ2-4, with D possibly TRBD2 on 5 matching bases. Germline assignment: CDR1 SGHAT and CDR2 FQNNGV. This CDR3 region has 13 residues. Trimming left V 4 bases short and J 7 bases short, with 11 bases between.